The source of this T cell receptor (beta chain) is a study of T cells in localized non-small cell lung cancer. Study conclusions and caveats: Uninvolved neighboring lung showed the greatest T cell clonality, exceeding tumor. Increased T cell density in blood showed an association with longer overall survival. A median of 57 clones ranked among the top 100 in tumor appeared in adjacent lung.

The CDR3 spans 16 residues. V dropped 4 bases and J dropped 5 bases, with 18 bases sitting between them. Germline V gene lookup returns CDR1 SGHKS and CDR2 YYEKEE (reference sequence). Sequencing used immunoSEQ multiplex PCR; TCRdb keeps in-frame clones, though not all of them. Of tens of thousands of clones listed, about 89% were seen once; the top ten hold more than 20%. A remark on this clone: Its antigen is unknown.

This clonotype was obtained from a man aged 40 to 69 with stage I squamous cell lung carcinoma. The V and J genes are TRBV5-5 and TRBJ2-2; D might be TRBD1 (5 bases). The specimen comprised peripheral blood, sampled before any cancer treatment. Here the CDR3 DNA reads TGTGCCAGCAGCCCGTCAATCGAGTCAGGGACCGGGGAGCTGTTTTTT. It translates to CASSPSIESGTGELFF.